The 2 T cell receptor beta chains presented below share a single source sample, sequenced in a study of cytomegalovirus exposure and HLA in healthy donors. Clones were sequenced by immunoSEQ multiplex PCR, and TCRdb holds only the in-frame ones, with some missing. In the table there are about 350,000 clones, roughly 90% of which are singletons. The sequencing input was PBMCs. These receptors were obtained from a woman younger than 45 in good health and CMV-seropositive.

V is TRBV7-9 and J is TRBJ2-1; 11 nucleotides align to TRBD2. Trimming at V came to 5 bases and at J to 9 bases, leaving 6 bases not matched to a gene. This CDR3 comprises 14 residues. Germline V lookup: CDR1 SEHNR, CDR2 FQNEAQ (reference sequence). Written as DNA, the CDR3 is TGTGCCAGCAGCCATACCGGACTAGCGGGTGAGCAGTTCTTC. Translated, it gives CASSHTGLAGEQFF.

This rearrangement joins TRBV6-5 to TRBJ1-6; D gene uncertain. CDR1 and CDR2 from the germline V gene are MNHEY and SVGAGI. Between the trimmed V and J ends, which lost 10 bases and 7 bases, there was a span of 14 bases. The CDR3 is made up of 13 amino acids. CDR3 protein: CATNKWQNSPLHF. Written as DNA, the CDR3 is TGTGCCACCAACAAGTGGCAGAATTCACCCCTCCACTTT.